Below are 10 T cell receptor beta chains sequenced from a single sample in a study of OX40 agonist ivuxolimab in advanced cancers. This table comes from immunoSEQ multiplex PCR, and its TCRdb copy is limited to in-frame clones, with some not included. Here the sample spans about 35,000 clones, about 82% being singletons. This specimen was CD4+ or CD8+ T cells sorted from blood, taken in a trial of the OX40 agonist ivuxolimab. These receptors were obtained from an adult with an advanced solid tumor such as melanoma, head and neck, liver or kidney cancer.

The gene calls are TRBV6-6 and TRBJ1-1, with no clear D. Looked up from germline, CDR1 is MNHNY and CDR2 is SVGAGI (reference sequence). The CDR3 spans 11 residues. Trimming pared 8 bases from V and 2 bases from J, leaving 6 bases between. The CDR3 spells CASGPNTEAFF. CDR3 bases: TGTGCCAGCGGTCCCAACACTGAAGCTTTCTTT.

The V gene is TRBV11-2, the J gene TRBJ1-3, with 9 nucleotides matching TRBD1. The CDR3 is 16 amino acids. CDR1 is SGHAT and CDR2 is FQNNGV in the germline V gene. The V gene end was trimmed by 3 bases and the J gene end by 0 bases; junction bases not matched to a gene: 3. The CDR3 loop reads CASSFWDRDSGNTIYF. The CDR3 region has the DNA TGTGCCAGCAGCTTTTGGGACAGGGACTCTGGAAACACCATATATTTT.

The chain couples TRBV9 to TRBJ2-7, with TRBD1 as a possible D gene (5 bases). CDR3 length equals 16 residues. CDR1 and CDR2 from the germline V gene are SGDLS and YYNGEE. Trimming removed 0 bases at V and 7 bases at J, with 20 bases between. In nucleotides, the CDR3 is TGTGCCAGCAGCGTAGAAGGGGCAGGCCTCCTGGGAGAGCAGTACTTC. Protein: CASSVEGAGLLGEQYF.

The chain recombines TRBV6-1 with TRBJ2-1; D is ambiguous. Germline CDR1 and CDR2: MNHNS and SASEGT. Deletions cut 0 bases from V and 7 bases from J, with 10 bases between. The CDR3 is 14 amino acids. The DNA of the CDR3 is TGTGCCAGCAGTGAAGCGAGTCCGCAAAATGAGCAGTTCTTC. Its protein product is CASSEASPQNEQFF.

This clone was counted only a few times. The chain couples TRBV6-1 to TRBJ1-1; D gene ambiguous. V lost 1 base to trimming and J lost 8 bases, with 11 bases between them. Germline V CDR1 and CDR2: MNHNS, SASEGT. This CDR3 is built from 13 residues. CDR3 in DNA: TGTGCCAGCAGTGAAGTTCTTTCATACGAAGCTTTCTTT. It encodes CASSEVLSYEAFF.

J is TRBJ1-1 and V is TRBV18, with a possible D match to TRBD1 (6 bases). CDR1 and CDR2 from the germline V gene are KGHSH and LQKENI. The V and J ends lost 6 bases and 3 bases respectively, with 11 bases between them. The CDR3 sequence is 13 residues long. The CDR3 DNA reads as TGTGCCAGCTCCGTCGGACAGCACACTGAAGCTTTCTTT. It encodes CASSVGQHTEAFF.

The chain links TRBV4-1 to TRBJ2-1; the D gene is possibly TRBD2 (5 bases). The CDR3 is made up of 13 amino acids. Trimming cost V 1 base and J 8 bases, with 9 bases left between them. Germline-derived CDR1 and CDR2 are MGHRA and YSYEKL. The CDR3 nucleotides are TGCGCCAGCAGCCAAGGAGCCGGGGATGAGCAGTTCTTC. This codes for CASSQGAGDEQFF.

CDR3: CASSLGAGANTEAFF. The CDR3 DNA is TGTGCCAGCAGTTTGGGGGCAGGGGCGAACACTGAAGCTTTCTTT. The chain uses TRBV27 and TRBJ1-1, with a possible D match to TRBD1 (6 bases). The ends were cut back, 3 bases at V and 1 base at J, with 12 bases in the middle. The germline V gene has CDR1 MNHEY and CDR2 SMNVEV (reference sequence). CDR3 length: 15 residues.

The count of this clone is one. V is TRBV9 and J is TRBJ2-4; D perhaps matches TRBD2 (6 bases). Germline CDR1 reads SGDLS; CDR2 reads YYNGEE. The V gene lost 3 bases and the J gene lost 11 bases, with 12 bases spanning the gap. The CDR3 consists of 12 residues. CDR3 bases: TGTGCCAGCAGCGGCGGGGATGAACTTCAGTACTTC. This sequence encodes CASSGGDELQYF.

The genes are TRBV19 and TRBJ2-7; D is unclear. With 3 bases removed from V and 3 bases from J, the gap between germline ends came to 12 bases. The CDR3 extends over 14 amino acids. Germline CDR1 LNHDA, CDR2 SQIVND (reference sequence). The CDR3 sequence is CASSIRAPGYEQYF. The DNA of the CDR3 is TGTGCCAGTAGTATCCGGGCTCCGGGCTACGAGCAGTACTTC.